Only one count was recorded for the clone carrying this T cell receptor (beta chain). Its antigen remains unknown. The V and J ends lost 5 bases and 2 bases, in that order; junction bases with no gene match: 8. Germline loops: CDR1 LNHDA, CDR2 SQIVND (reference sequence). CDR3 length equals 18 residues. This entry comes from a study of shared clonotypes between healthy human individuals. Turning to the study itself: CD8 memory received one plate per donor, CD8 naive two, CD4 memory three and CD4 naive three.

Notes on the study in general: Larger estimated richness was generally recorded for naive subsets relative to memory subsets.

The table came from immunoSEQ multiplex PCR; TCRdb's copy has only in-frame clones and leaves some out. Here the sample spans 500,000 to 550,000 clones, about 96% being singletons. All donors were healthy HIV-negative adults lacking recent acute infections or vaccinations. The study drew all its donors from Caucasian adults living in Nashville, Tennessee. This sequence originates from a woman under 40 in good health. The V gene is TRBV19, the J gene TRBJ2-6, with 11 bases matching TRBD1. Sequenced material: naive CD4+ T cells sorted from blood. The subset denotes: CD45RA+ positively selected. Written as DNA, the CDR3 is TGTGCCAGTAGTGTCCCGGGACAGGGGGTTCCTGGGGCCAACGTCCTGACTTTC. Residues: CASSVPGQGVPGANVLTF.